This entry lists 22 T cell receptor beta chains sequenced from one sample in a study of T-cell memory formation after mild COVID-19. MiXCR was run by TCRdb on the 5' RACE reads, yielding one entry per CDR3 protein. Of almost 45,000 distinct CDR3 sequences listed, 6.6% were seen once; the top ten hold roughly 0.79%. The sequencing sample was made of PBMCs or a T cell subset sorted from them (not recorded which). These receptors came from an adult who had mild COVID-19 (a few samples of this study predate the infection). Cell type and time point are not known.

The rearrangement links TRBV29-1 to TRBJ1-1; D possibly corresponds to TRBD1 (5 bases). V was trimmed by 1 base and J by 4 bases, leaving 7 bases between them. This CDR3 contains 12 residues. Germline CDR1 is SQVTM and CDR2 is ANQGSEA. The CDR3 DNA reads as TGCAGCGTTGAAGCTGGGACCACTGAAGCTTTCTTT. This encodes CSVEAGTTEAFF. Full variable domain (rest looked up from reference TRBV29-1 and TRBJ1-1): SAVISQKPSRDICQRGTSLTIQCQVDSQVTMMFWYRQQPGQSLTLIATANQGSEATYESGFVIDKFPISRPNLTFSTLTVSNMSPEDSSIYLCSVEAGTTEAFFGQGTRLTVV.

For this clonotype: One end of the junction varies from germline; a read error may be responsible. The J gene is TRBJ2-3, the V gene TRBV5-1, with D unresolved. The CDR3 runs to 13 residues. Germline CDR1 SGHRS, CDR2 YFSETQ. Here the CDR3 DNA reads TGCGCCAGCAGCTTGGCTGGCACAGATAAGCAGTATTTT. Translating gives CASSLAGTDKQYF.

Concerning this clonotype: It is likely a read error, because the conserved phenylalanine at the end of the CDR3 is missing. The J gene is TRBJ2-5, the V gene TRBV19; D remains ambiguous. The germline gives CDR1 LNHDA, CDR2 SQIVND (reference sequence). V shed 3 bases and J shed 9 bases, with 11 bases lying between them. The CDR3 spans 12 residues. In DNA, the CDR3 is TGTGCCAGTAGTATCCCCCCGGGCCCCCAGTACCTC. This encodes CASSIPPGPQYL.

The chain recombines TRBV6-5 with TRBJ1-1, with D hard to call. V was shortened by 6 bases and J by 1 base, with 9 bases between the two germline ends. The length of the CDR3 is 13 residues. Germline CDR1 and CDR2: MNHEY and SVGAGI. The CDR3 sequence is CASRLTRNTEAFF. The CDR3 nucleotides are TGTGCCAGCAGACTCACAAGGAACACTGAAGCTTTCTTT.

The rearrangement uses TRBV19 and TRBJ2-5; 8 positions agree with TRBD2. The V gene end was trimmed by 0 bases and the J gene end by 6 bases; junction bases not matched to a gene: 9. Germline CDR1 and CDR2: LNHDA and SQIVND (reference sequence). This CDR3 has 16 amino acids. The CDR3 coding sequence is TGTGCCAGTAGTATAGACACTAGCGGTAGGGAAAAGACCCAGTACTTC. Amino acid sequence: CASSIDTSGREKTQYF.

This clonotype showed up many times. V gene TRBV19 combines with J gene TRBJ1-2, with 10 bases aligning to TRBD1. The CDR3 has 16 residues. Germline V gives CDR1 LNHDA, CDR2 SQIVND (reference sequence). With V trimmed by 6 bases and J by 8 bases, 15 bases remained unmatched. This chain's CDR3 is CASRWDRGGSIGGYTF. DNA for the CDR3: TGTGCCAGTAGGTGGGACAGGGGCGGATCAATCGGGGGCTACACCTTC.

Concerning this clonotype itself: This is likely a read error, given that the CDR3 carries no conserved phenylalanine or tryptophan at its end. The V and J genes are TRBV12-3 or TRBV12-4 and TRBJ2-7; 14 bases match TRBD2. The CDR3 is made up of 18 amino acids. V lost 6 bases to trimming and J lost 3 bases; unmatched junction nucleotides: 13. The CDR3 DNA reads TGTGCCAGCAGCCACGAGAAGGGACTAGCGGGGGCCTTCTACGAGCAGTACCTC. Amino acids: CASSHEKGLAGAFYEQYL.

This clonotype was seen only a few times. This sequence joins TRBV19 and TRBJ1-1; D gene uncertain. CDR3 length equals 14 residues. Germline CDR1 and CDR2: LNHDA and SQIVND (reference sequence). Trimming removed 1 base from V and 8 bases from J, with 14 bases in between. The CDR3: CASSIVPGNREAFF. CDR3 bases: TGTGCCAGTAGTATAGTACCGGGAAACAGAGAAGCTTTCTTT. The full variable domain, in which reference TRBV19 and TRBJ1-1 provide the parts outside the CDR3, is DGGITQSPKYLFRKEGQNVTLSCEQNLNHDAMYWYRQDPGQGLRLIYYSQIVNDFQKGDIAEGYSVSREKKESFPLTVTSAQKNPTAFYLCASSIVPGNREAFFGQGTRLTVV.

This clonotype was counted only a few times. The chain uses TRBV7-8 and TRBJ1-1, with 10 bases identical to TRBD1. The CDR3 is 15 amino acids. J lost 4 bases, V lost 1 base, and 3 bases had no gene match. CDR1 and CDR2 from the germline V gene are SGHVS and FQNEAQ. CDR3 nucleotide sequence: TGTGCCAGCAGCTTAGGGGACAGGGGCAGCACTGAAGCTTTCTTT. This gives the protein CASSLGDRGSTEAFF. Supplemented by reference TRBV7-8 and TRBJ1-1, the full variable domain reads GAGVSQSPRYKVAKRGQDVALRCDPISGHVSLFWYQQALGQGPEFLTYFQNEAQLDKSGLPSDRFFAERPEGSVSTLKIQRTQQEDSAVYLCASSLGDRGSTEAFFGQGTRLTVV.

This clonotype appeared many times. The J gene is TRBJ2-5, the V gene TRBV24-1; D ambiguous. The germline gives CDR1 KGHDR, CDR2 SFDVKD. V lost 4 bases, J lost 1 base, and 15 bases lay in between. The CDR3 covers 16 residues. The CDR3 sequence: CATSDTRGRSQETQYF. The CDR3 DNA reads as TGTGCCACCAGTGACACCCGCGGACGCAGCCAAGAGACCCAGTACTTC.

This clonotype was seen many times. This chain connects TRBV20-1 to TRBJ2-1, with TRBD2 matching over 9 bases. Germline V lookup: CDR1 DFQATT, CDR2 SNEGSKA (reference sequence). The CDR3 is 18 residues long. The J segment lost 0 bases and the V segment lost 7 bases, leaving 16 bases of the junction unmatched. CDR3 sequence (DNA): TGCAGTGGCAAGGAATGGCTAGCGGGAAAGAGCTCCTACAATGAGCAGTTCTTC. It translates to CSGKEWLAGKSSYNEQFF.

This clonotype was counted ten times or more. V usage is TRBV24-1 and J usage is TRBJ2-1; 13 nucleotides agree with TRBD2. Germline V lookup: CDR1 KGHDR, CDR2 SFDVKD. The V gene end was trimmed by 10 bases and the J gene end by 7 bases; junction bases not matched to a gene: 6. The CDR3 covers 14 residues. CDR3 loop: CATQGLAGKNEQFF. Here the CDR3 DNA reads TGTGCCACTCAGGGACTAGCGGGAAAGAATGAGCAGTTCTTC.

The chain couples TRBV9 to TRBJ2-7, with 11 nucleotides matching TRBD2. The V gene's germline CDR1 is SGDLS and CDR2 YYNGEE. There are 17 residues in the CDR3. The J segment lost 0 bases and the V segment lost 4 bases, leaving 9 bases of the junction unmatched. This CDR3 reads CASSSPTSGGSSYEQYF. The CDR3 nucleotides read TGTGCCAGCAGCTCCCCTACTAGCGGGGGAAGCTCCTACGAGCAGTACTTC.

This clonotype has ten or more counts. This chain joins TRBV7-8 and TRBJ1-2, with D possibly matching TRBD1 (6 bases). Germline CDR1 is SGHVS and CDR2 is FQNEAQ. This CDR3 has 14 residues. Trimming left V 3 bases short and J 4 bases short, with 12 bases between. CDR3 protein: CASSFARGSYGYTF. DNA for the CDR3: TGTGCCAGCAGCTTTGCCAGGGGCTCCTATGGCTACACCTTC.

The gene calls are TRBV4-1 and TRBJ1-1; TRBD1 matches at 8 bases. V lost 3 bases to trimming and J lost 8 bases; unmatched junction nucleotides: 5. CDR3 size: 13 residues. Germline CDR1 reads MGHRA; CDR2 reads YSYEKL. Here the CDR3 reads CASSQTGATEAFF. The CDR3 DNA is TGCGCCAGCAGCCAGACAGGGGCTACCGAAGCTTTCTTT.

In its sample, this clonotype was seen many times. J is TRBJ2-7 and V is TRBV6-5, with 7 bases fitting TRBD1. The J segment lost 3 bases and the V segment lost 4 bases, leaving 12 bases of the junction unmatched. Per germline, CDR1 MNHEY and CDR2 SVGAGI. This CDR3 comprises 16 residues. CDR3 amino acids: CASSSRWTGRDYEQYF. In DNA form, the CDR3 reads TGTGCCAGCAGTTCCCGGTGGACAGGTCGGGACTACGAGCAGTACTTC.

This clonotype occurred many times. The V and J genes are TRBV27 and TRBJ2-1; weak D call: TRBD1 (6 bases). V lost 6 bases, J lost 1 base, and 22 bases lay in between. CDR1 MNHEY and CDR2 SMNVEV come from the germline V gene (reference sequence). CDR3 length: 18 amino acids. As DNA, the CDR3 is TGTGCCAGCAGAATAAGATCAGGGGTCACTAGATCCTACAATGAGCAGTTCTTC. Translating gives CASRIRSGVTRSYNEQFF.

This clonotype was recorded at least ten times. The J gene is TRBJ2-1, the V gene TRBV7-3, with TRBD2 identical over 7 bases. CDR3 length: 14 residues. Germline assignment: CDR1 SGHTA and CDR2 FQGTGA. J was trimmed by 7 bases and V by 5 bases; bases with no gene match: 8. This CDR3 is CASSQTTSRNEQFF. The CDR3 bases are TGTGCCAGCAGCCAAACGACTAGCAGGAATGAGCAGTTCTTC. The whole variable domain, filled in from reference TRBV7-3 and TRBJ2-1, reads GAGVSQTPSNKVTEKGKYVELRCDPISGHTALYWYRQSLGQGPEFLIYFQGTGAADDSGLPNDRFFAVRPEGSVSTLKIQRTERGDSAVYLCASSQTTSRNEQFFGPGTRLTVL.

This clonotype was picked up a small number of times. The chain employs TRBV14 and TRBJ2-7, with unresolved D. V was cut by 4 bases and J by 2 bases, with 15 bases left in between. The CDR3 runs to 15 residues. CDR1 and CDR2 from the germline V gene are SGHDN and FVKESK. The CDR3 DNA sequence: TGTGCCAGCAGCCGGAACAAGGACCGAACCTACGAGCAGTACTTC. This translates into CASSRNKDRTYEQYF. The full variable domain, with the rest looked up from reference TRBV14 and TRBJ2-7, is EAGVTQFPSHSVIEKGQTVTLRCDPISGHDNLYWYRRVMGKEIKFLLHFVKESKQDESGMPNNRFLAERTGGTYSTLKVQPAELEDSGVYFCASSRNKDRTYEQYFGPGTRLTVT.

Many counts were recorded for this clonotype. The chain links TRBV7-2 to TRBJ1-2; unclear D gene. Germline V gene lookup returns CDR1 SGHTA and CDR2 FQGNSA. V was shortened by 5 bases and J by 2 bases, with 6 bases between the two germline ends. The CDR3 has 12 amino acids. The CDR3: CASSRENYGYTF. CDR3 bases: TGTGCCAGCAGCAGGGAGAACTATGGCTACACCTTC.

The table lists this clonotype with a few counts. V is TRBV21-1 and J is TRBJ1-6; the table's D call, TRBD1, was not checked against the DNA. TRBV21-1 is a pseudogene segment. This CDR3 is built from 15 residues. The CDR3 spells CASSKVGGRFSPLHF. DNA of the CDR3: TGTGCCAGCAGCAAAGTGGGGGGTAGGTTTTCACCCCTCCACTTT.

This clonotype was seen a handful of times. A much larger clonotype is one base distant, so this may be a read error. V usage is TRBV12-3 or TRBV12-4 and J usage is TRBJ1-1; TRBD1 is a possible D gene (6 bases). The CDR3 length is 14 residues. The V end was cut by 5 bases, the J end by 1 base, with 11 bases between. CDR3 sequence (DNA): TGTGCCAGCAGTCCCCAGACAGGGAACACTGAAGCTTTCTTT. Translated: CASSPQTGNTEAFF.